The present T cell receptor beta chain was sequenced within a study of blood T cell repertoires in COVID-19. On the study more broadly: Acute and convalescent COVID-19 samples came from the United States, Italy and Spain. T cells, B-cell-depleted T cells, or PBMCs supplied cDNA or gDNA.

Per the authors' pipeline: The authors estimated nucleated cell counts from reference gene primer amplification. TCRdb's table, derived via immunoSEQ multiplex PCR, lists solely in-frame clones and lacks some. That table supplies the V and J calls and clone size; D and trimming were determined from the DNA. The repertoire consists of fewer than 150,000 clones, with approximately 87% occurring once and the leading ten covering around 8%. Germline V gene data show CDR1 as SGHTS and CDR2 as YDEGEE. Trimming took 7 bases from V and 3 from J, leaving 15 bases between them. CDR3 length: 14 amino acids. This clonotype was obtained from a man between 65 and 80 years old who had recovered from COVID-19. Sequencing was carried out using peripheral blood. This chain links TRBV5-8 with TRBJ2-3; D unclear. CDR3 sequence reads: CASPRLARTDTQYF. DNA for the CDR3: TGTGCCAGCCCCCGTCTGGCGAGGACAGATACGCAGTATTTT.